This TCR beta chain was captured by sequencing in a study of brain T cells in children with intractable seizures. Documented time point: blood from clinic visit 5 months post-surgery; TSC patient then seizure free. The sequenced cases were selected for having the highest brain T cell transcript signatures. Data came from immunoSEQ multiplex PCR; TCRdb stores just in-frame clones and leaves some out. The table shows approximately 330,000 clones, with approximately 93% occurring only once. The germline CDR1 and CDR2 sequences are MDHEN and SYDVKM. J was trimmed by 6 bases and V by 6 bases; bases with no gene match: 7. The CDR3 has 14 amino acids.

Sequencing used peripheral blood, obtained 4 to 6 months after surgery. V is TRBV28 and J is TRBJ1-4; 7 bases are a match to TRBD1. This sequence originates from a boy in the first two years of life with tuberous sclerosis and intractable seizures. CDR3 nucleotides: TGTGCCAGCAGCTCAGGGGGGGGGTATGAAAAACTGTTTTTT. The encoded protein is CASSSGGGYEKLFF.